What follows are 30 T cell receptor beta chains derived from one specimen sequenced in a study of metastatic and nonmetastatic thyroid tumors. Before thyroid surgery, none of the patients had received any treatment. TCRdb re-called clones from the PCR reads using MiXCR. The sample records fewer than 100,000 clones, about 15% being singletons. The source material was blood. These receptors were collected from a female donor with papillary thyroid cancer or a benign thyroid nodule (not recorded which). Some clones in this sample may be carry-over from other donors' samples.

This clone appeared many times. The V call is TRBV5-6, the J call TRBJ2-3; D is undetermined. V was clipped by 5 bases and J by 3 bases, with 16 bases between them. Germline loops: CDR1 SGHDT, CDR2 YYEEEE. This CDR3 spans 15 amino acids. In DNA, the CDR3 is TGTGCCAGCAGTCTGCAGTCCTCTTCGACAGATACGCAGTATTTT. Its protein product is CASSLQSSSTDTQYF. The entire variable domain, with the rest obtained from reference TRBV5-6 and TRBJ2-3, is as follows: DAGVTQSPTHLIKTRGQQVTLRCSPKSGHDTVSWYQQALGQGPQFIFQYYEEEERQRGNFPDRFSGHQFPNYSSELNVNALLLGDSALYLCASSLQSSSTDTQYFGPGTRLTVL.

This clone was recorded many times. The chain combines TRBV5-8 with TRBJ1-2; D not certain. Germline V gene lookup returns CDR1 SGHTS and CDR2 YDEGEE. V dropped 2 bases and J dropped 3 bases, with 14 bases sitting between them. The CDR3 loop spans 15 amino acids. CDR3 sequence (DNA): TGTGCCAGCAGCTTACGAACCGGCTGGGACTATGGCTACACCTTC. It is translated as CASSLRTGWDYGYTF.

This clone is a singleton in its sample. This may be a read error: a much more frequent sequence differs by one nucleotide. The chain has TRBV9 and TRBJ2-3; D is unclear. The CDR3 totals 14 residues. From germline, CDR1 is SGDLS and CDR2 YYNGEE. In DNA form, the CDR3 reads TGTGCCAGCAGCGTAGGCGAAAGCACAGATACGCATTATTTT. As protein: CASSVGESTDTHYF.

This clone was seen at least ten times. A read error may be the cause here, since a much bigger clone is one base away. The J gene is TRBJ2-5, the V gene TRBV24-1, with D maybe TRBD1 (6 bases). The CDR3 contains 15 residues. Trimming removed 6 bases at V and 4 bases at J, with 17 bases between. Germline CDR1 reads KGHDR; CDR2 reads SFDVKD. Written as DNA, the CDR3 is TGTGCCACCAGTTGGTCCGGGACACTACGAGAGACCCAGTACTTC. Translated: CATSWSGTLRETQYF.

Worth noting for this clone: A much larger clonotype is one base distant, so this may be a read error. This rearrangement joins TRBV5-4 to TRBJ2-3; 10 bases map to TRBD2. V was clipped by 1 base and J by 8 bases; unmatched bases: 19. CDR3 length: 19 amino acids. Germline V gene sequence: CDR1 SGHNT, CDR2 YYREEE (reference sequence). CDR3 amino acids: CASSLSDLAGVRGLSTQYF. The CDR3 DNA follows: TGTGCCAGCAGCTTGTCCGATCTAGCGGGGGTCCGGGGGCTGTCTACGCAGTATTTT.

This clone was counted a few times. A much larger clone sits a single nucleotide away, making a read error possible. J is TRBJ2-3 and V is TRBV20-1; tentatively, D is TRBD2 (6 bases). The CDR3 runs to 12 residues. CDR1 is DFQATT and CDR2 is SNEGSKA in the germline V gene (reference sequence). The CDR3 nucleotides read TGCAGCTCGGATCTTGGGAGGGATACGCAGTATTTT. Translation gives CSSDLGRDTQYF.

This clone was recorded many times. The chain couples TRBV11-2 to TRBJ2-5; the D is unclear. CDR1 and CDR2 (germline): SGHAT, FQNNGV. The CDR3 has 14 residues. V was trimmed by 3 bases and J by 5 bases, leaving 13 bases between them. The CDR3 is CASSLTARQETQYF. CDR3 bases: TGTGCCAGCAGCTTGACTGCCAGGCAGGAGACCCAGTACTTC.

This clone was counted at least ten times. The CDR3 reads CASCERDSAYEQYF. CDR3 nucleotide sequence: TGTGCCTCCTGCGAACGGGACAGCGCCTACGAGCAGTACTTC. The V call is TRBV10-3, the J call TRBJ2-7; 7 bases align to TRBD1. In germline, CDR1 is ENHRY, CDR2 SYGVKD. The CDR3 covers 14 residues. Trimming at V came to 11 bases and at J to 2 bases, leaving 12 bases not matched to a gene.

Of note for this clone: This likely comes from a read error, as the CDR3 has no conserved phenylalanine or tryptophan at its end. The chain recombines TRBV20-1 with TRBJ1-2; TRBD1 agrees at 7 bases. This CDR3 is built from 15 residues. V trimming: 2 bases; J trimming: 4 bases; junction bases outside the gene matches: 10. Germline CDR1 and CDR2: DFQATT and SNEGSKA (reference sequence). The CDR3 DNA sequence: TGCAGTGCTAGATCCCACAGGGGTGCAGGCTATGGCTACACCATC. Protein sequence: CSARSHRGAGYGYTI.

This clone was seen at least ten times. V usage is TRBV4-2 and J usage is TRBJ1-4, with D perhaps TRBD1 (5 bases). The CDR3 totals 15 residues. Trimming cost V 0 bases and J 7 bases, with 12 bases left between them. Germline V gives CDR1 LGHNA, CDR2 YNFKEQ. The CDR3 DNA reads as TGTGCCAGCAGCCAAGAGCCAGAGAGGGGTGAAAAACTGTTTTTT. It is translated as CASSQEPERGEKLFF.

Ten or more counts support this clone. The chain carries TRBV6-1 and TRBJ1-1; unclear D gene. The CDR3 covers 14 residues. Germline CDR1 MNHNS, CDR2 SASEGT. V was pared by 2 bases and J by 7 bases, with 14 bases between. CDR3 DNA sequence: TGTGCCAGCAGTGAAAGCCTCTTACAGATTGAAGCTTTCTTT. This gives the protein CASSESLLQIEAFF.

The chain combines TRBV5-5 with TRBJ2-7, with D perhaps matching TRBD1 (6 bases). With 1 base removed from V and 4 bases from J, the gap between germline ends came to 9 bases. Germline lookup yields CDR1 SGHKS and CDR2 YYEKEE (reference sequence). The CDR3 is made up of 13 amino acids. The chain's CDR3 is CASSLLRGYEQYV. The CDR3 coding sequence is TGTGCCAGCAGCTTGCTCAGGGGATACGAGCAGTACGTC.

The rearrangement links TRBV7-8 to TRBJ2-7; the match to TRBD1 covers 9 bases. The CDR3 runs 14 residues. Germline V gene sequence: CDR1 SGHVS, CDR2 FQNEAQ. V was clipped by 8 bases and J by 5 bases; unmatched bases: 10. This CDR3 reads CASPFGQGKNEQYF. CDR3 bases: TGTGCCAGCCCCTTCGGACAGGGGAAAAACGAGCAGTACTTC.

The table lists this clone with many counts. J is TRBJ2-7 and V is TRBV11-2; 10 nucleotides align to TRBD2. The length of the CDR3 is 16 residues. CDR1 SGHAT and CDR2 FQNNGV come from the germline V gene. J was trimmed by 2 bases and V by 3 bases; bases with no gene match: 7. The CDR3 here is CASSLVASGGPYEQYF. For the CDR3, the DNA is TGTGCCAGCAGCTTGGTGGCTAGCGGGGGACCCTACGAGCAGTACTTC. The full variable domain, rest sourced from reference TRBV11-2 and TRBJ2-7, is EAGVAQSPRYKIIEKRQSVAFWCNPISGHATLYWYQQILGQGPKLLIQFQNNGVVDDSQLPKDRFSAERLKGVDSTLKIQPAKLEDSAVYLCASSLVASGGPYEQYFGPGTRLTVT.

In this sample, this clone turned up many times. The V gene is TRBV15, the J gene TRBJ1-3; D is unresolved. There are 16 residues in the CDR3. V gave up 0 bases and J gave up 2 bases, with 11 bases separating them. Germline values: CDR1 LNHNV, CDR2 YYDKDF (reference sequence). The CDR3 DNA follows: TGTGCCACCAGCAGAGATCTTTTCTCAACTGGAAACACCATATATTTT. Encoded protein: CATSRDLFSTGNTIYF.

About this clone itself: A much larger clone differs from this one at a single base, so this may be a read error. Written as DNA, the CDR3 is TGTGCCATCACCGAGGGCAGGGGGATAGGTCAGCCCCAGCATTTT. Translation: CAITEGRGIGQPQHF. V usage is TRBV12-3 or TRBV12-4 and J usage is TRBJ1-5, with 7 bases fitting TRBD1. V dropped 10 bases and J dropped 6; count of bases not matched to a gene: 15. The length of the CDR3 is 15 residues.

In its sample, this clone was seen a few times. This may be a read error: a much more frequent sequence differs by one nucleotide. The chain uses TRBV28 and TRBJ2-1, with D maybe TRBD2 (5 bases). This CDR3 is 15 amino acids long. Germline-derived CDR1 and CDR2 are MDHEN and SYDVKM. Deletions cut 5 bases from V and 2 bases from J, with 13 bases between. In nucleotides, the CDR3 is TGTGCCAGCAGTGCCACTAGGTCCCCCTACAATGAGCAGTTCTTC. Protein: CASSATRSPYNEQFF.

This clone was counted at least ten times. This sequence joins TRBV3-1 and TRBJ2-7; 11 positions agree with TRBD2. V was pared by 1 base and J by 4 bases, with 3 bases of the junction left unmatched. The CDR3 has 15 amino acids. Germline-derived CDR1 and CDR2 are LGHDT and YNNKEL (reference sequence). The CDR3 loop reads CASSQGLAGSYEQYF. The CDR3 nucleotides read TGTGCCAGCAGCCAAGGACTAGCGGGGTCTTACGAGCAGTACTTC.

This clone was detected many times. The chain couples TRBV6-2 or TRBV6-3 to TRBJ1-2; D ambiguous. In germline, CDR1 is MNHEY, CDR2 SVGEGT. V lost 6 bases and J 5 bases, leaving 19 bases between the germline ends. There are 15 residues in the CDR3. The CDR3 DNA follows: TGTGCCAGCAGCGAAGACTTGACACGGCCTTATGGCTACACCTTC. It translates to CASSEDLTRPYGYTF.

This clone was seen many times. The rearrangement joins TRBV6-1 to TRBJ2-3; D is uncertain. Germline assignment: CDR1 MNHNS and CDR2 SASEGT. V lost 5 bases, J lost 6 bases, and 9 bases lay in between. CDR3 length: 12 amino acids. CDR3 sequence (DNA): TGTGCCAGCAGTTCCCAACTGGATACGCAGTATTTT. Translating gives CASSSQLDTQYF.

Regarding this clone: This clone may be a read error of a much larger clone one base away. V gene TRBV20-1 combines with J gene TRBJ2-1, with D unclear. Trimming left V 2 bases short and J 0 bases short, with 8 bases between. Germline V gene sequence: CDR1 DFQATT, CDR2 SNEGSKA (reference sequence). This CDR3 contains 14 residues. CDR3 nucleotides: TGCAGTGCTAGATCCGGGTTCTCCTACAATGAGCAGTTCTTC. This gives the protein CSARSGFSYNEQFF.

This clone was picked up many times. The chain has TRBV6-1 and TRBJ2-4; D call uncertain. Trimming removed 4 bases from V and 4 bases from J, with 11 bases in between. Germline V gene lookup returns CDR1 MNHNS and CDR2 SASEGT. CDR3 length: 14 residues. CDR3 sequence (DNA): TGTGCCAGCAGTGTGGACCTTGGGAAAAACATTCAGTACTTC. It codes for CASSVDLGKNIQYF.

This clone was recorded many times. Other DNA variants within this sample encode the same CDR3. The J gene is TRBJ2-1, the V gene TRBV24-1; weak D call: TRBD1 (6 bases). The germline V and J ends were trimmed by 3 bases and 6 bases, with 11 bases remaining between them. The CDR3 has 14 residues. From germline, CDR1 is KGHDR and CDR2 SFDVKD. CDR3 in amino acids: CATSDRKDSNEQFF. Written as DNA, the CDR3 is TGTGCCACCAGTGATAGAAAGGACAGCAATGAGCAGTTCTTC.

The table lists this clone with many counts. In DNA form, the CDR3 reads TGTGCCACCAGCTCGGCGGGGTTTGCGGGGGTTCCTTCCTACAATGAGCAGTTCTTC. Translating gives CATSSAGFAGVPSYNEQFF. The V and J genes are TRBV24-1 and TRBJ2-1, with 7 bases aligning to TRBD2. CDR3 length equals 19 residues. CDR1 is KGHDR, CDR2 SFDVKD, per germline. J was trimmed by 1 base and V by 7 bases; bases with no gene match: 18.

On this clone: This may be a read error, as it is one base from a much larger clone. Other DNA sequences of this sample code for an identical CDR3. The rearrangement links TRBV20-1 to TRBJ1-2; D gene uncertain. The V end was cut by 5 bases, the J end by 6 bases, with 16 bases between. Germline V gene lookup returns CDR1 DFQATT and CDR2 SNEGSKA (reference sequence). The CDR3 has 13 amino acids. The CDR3 reads CSAPPSGGDGYTF. CDR3 nucleotide sequence: TGCAGTGCTCCGCCTTCGGGTGGGGATGGCTACACCTTC.

This clone was observed at least ten times. The CDR3 DNA is TGTGCCAGCAGTTACTCAGAGACCCAGTACTTC. Its protein is CASSYSETQYF. The V gene is TRBV6-2 or TRBV6-3, the J gene TRBJ2-5; D is unresolved. V gave up 0 bases and J gave up 4 bases, with 0 bases separating them. Germline assignment: CDR1 MNHEY and CDR2 SVGEGT. This CDR3 spans 11 amino acids.

Note on this clone: A read error is possible here, since a much larger clone lies one base away. The gene calls are TRBV20-1 and TRBJ1-2; 11 nucleotides match TRBD1. Germline CDR1 is DFQATT and CDR2 is SNEGSKA (reference sequence). This CDR3 has 13 residues. V lost 3 bases to trimming and J lost 7 bases; unmatched junction nucleotides: 4. Here the CDR3 reads CSASLDRGPGYTF. The CDR3 DNA sequence: TGCAGTGCTAGTCTGGACAGGGGGCCTGGCTACACCTTC.

The sample holds many counts of this clone. One base away lies a much larger clone, so this may be a sequencing read error. The chain carries TRBV27 and TRBJ2-1, with unresolved D. There are 14 residues in the CDR3. In germline, CDR1 is MNHEY, CDR2 SMNVEV (reference sequence). CDR3 bases: TGTACCAGCAGTTTAGTCAGGACCTACAATGAGCAGTTCTTC. Translation gives CTSSLVRTYNEQFF.

This clone was seen repeatedly, ten times or more. The CDR3 loop reads CASRGLGEPEAFF. The CDR3 DNA follows: TGTGCCAGCAGGGGTTTAGGGGAGCCTGAAGCTTTCTTT. The V gene is TRBV12-3 or TRBV12-4, the J gene TRBJ1-1; a possible D gene is TRBD1 (5 bases). V lost 6 bases and J lost 6, with 14 bases in between. CDR3 length: 13 residues.

This rearrangement joins TRBV6-1 to TRBJ2-7, with 10 bases lining up with TRBD1. The CDR3 totals 14 residues. With 5 bases clipped from V and 2 bases from J, the junction kept 3 bases outside the gene matches. Looked up from germline, CDR1 is MNHNS and CDR2 is SASEGT. CDR3 amino acids: CASSLDRGTYEQYF. The CDR3 region has the DNA TGTGCCAGCAGTCTGGACAGGGGGACCTACGAGCAGTACTTC.